Below, 19 T cell receptor beta chains from the same sample are listed, as sequenced in a study of T cell repertoires in cytomegalovirus infection. TCRdb re-called the reads with MiXCR, one entry per CDR3 protein. The sample holds around 100,000 distinct CDR3 sequences; approximately 15% are singletons and the top ten take 6.5% to 9.5%. The sample comprised PBMCs. All receptors come from a human donor in good health (CMV status not recorded). Some clones in this sample may be carry-over from other donors' samples.

The chain carries TRBV20-1 and TRBJ2-1; D call uncertain. The CDR3 is 15 residues long. V was shortened by 5 bases and J by 2 bases, with 16 bases between the two germline ends. Germline V lookup: CDR1 DFQATT, CDR2 SNEGSKA (reference sequence). Here the CDR3 reads CSAEHAPPPYNEQFF. The CDR3 nucleotides read TGCAGTGCTGAACACGCACCCCCCCCCTACAATGAGCAGTTCTTC.

This clonotype appeared a few times. With a much larger clone just one base away, this may be a read error. The gene calls are TRBV7-2 and TRBJ1-1, with a possible D match to TRBD1 (5 bases). Germline V gene lookup returns CDR1 SGHTA and CDR2 FQGNSA. This CDR3 spans 15 amino acids. V lost 4 bases, J lost 7 bases, and 19 bases lay in between. The DNA of the CDR3 is TGTGCCAGCAGCTCTCCGGACGGGGGGATTGGTGAAGCTTTCTTT. Its protein product is CASSSPDGGIGEAFF.

This chain links TRBV5-6 with TRBJ1-6; no clear D. The V end lost 6 bases, the J end lost 3 bases, and 25 bases lay between the germline ends. The CDR3 is 19 residues long. Germline CDR1 is SGHDT and CDR2 is YYEEEE. The chain's CDR3 is CASTSQVRRTSYYNSPLHF. The CDR3 DNA reads as TGTGCCAGCACCTCCCAAGTAAGACGGACGAGCTACTATAATTCACCCCTCCACTTT.

This clonotype occurred many times. The CDR3 sequence is CASSDDGQAVREQYF. The CDR3 bases are TGTGCCAGCTCAGACGATGGGCAGGCGGTCCGGGAGCAGTACTTC. The V call is TRBV7-2, the J call TRBJ2-7; D gene ambiguous. Germline V gene sequence: CDR1 SGHTA, CDR2 FQGNSA. Trimming removed 8 bases at V and 7 bases at J, with 24 bases between. This CDR3 contains 15 residues.

The chain employs TRBV18 and TRBJ1-4; D might be TRBD1 (6 bases). The V end lost 0 bases, the J end lost 8 bases, and 10 bases lay between the germline ends. This CDR3 region has 14 residues. The germline gives CDR1 KGHSH, CDR2 LQKENI. CDR3 sequence reads: CASSPPGHAEKLFF. CDR3 coding DNA: TGTGCCAGCTCACCACCGGGACACGCCGAAAAACTGTTTTTT.

This clonotype has at least ten counts. CDR3 nucleotides: TGTGCCAGCAGCTTAAGTCGGAACACTGAAGCTTTCTTT. As protein: CASSLSRNTEAFF. This chain links TRBV7-2 with TRBJ1-1; unclear D gene. Trimming cost V 2 bases and J 1 base, with 5 bases left between them. The length of the CDR3 is 13 residues. The V gene's germline CDR1 is SGHTA and CDR2 FQGNSA.

This clonotype was recorded at least ten times. The chain uses TRBV28 and TRBJ2-7; 12 bases line up with TRBD1. The V segment lost 5 bases and the J segment 2 bases; nucleotides outside the gene matches: 13. The V gene's germline CDR1 is MDHEN and CDR2 SYDVKM. This CDR3 region has 18 residues. This chain's CDR3 is CASSRTGTGGARTYEQYF. The CDR3 DNA is TGTGCCAGCAGTAGGACCGGGACAGGGGGCGCAAGGACCTACGAGCAGTACTTC.

This clonotype has ten or more counts. This chain uses TRBV7-2 with TRBJ2-6, with a weak D call TRBD1 (5 bases). V was shortened by 1 base and J by 0 bases, with 10 bases between the two germline ends. Germline CDR1 reads SGHTA; CDR2 reads FQGNSA. The length of the CDR3 is 17 residues. CDR3 coding DNA: TGTGCCAGCAGCTTAGTGGACATAAACTCTGGGGCCAACGTCCTGACTTTC. Its protein is CASSLVDINSGANVLTF.

This clonotype has more than one count but fewer than ten. The J gene is TRBJ1-1, the V gene TRBV2; 8 bases match TRBD1. The CDR3 has 15 residues. V was clipped by 5 bases and J by 1 base; unmatched bases: 6. Germline CDR1 reads SNHLY; CDR2 reads FYNNEI. CDR3 DNA: TGTGCCAGCAGTTTAGAAGGGACAGGGAACACTGAAGCTTTCTTT. Translating it yields CASSLEGTGNTEAFF.

Worth noting for this clonotype: Possible read error: a much larger clone is one base away. The chain recombines TRBV20-1 with TRBJ2-7, with 9 bases fitting TRBD1. The germline gives CDR1 DFQATT, CDR2 SNEGSKA (reference sequence). The CDR3 has 15 residues. CDR3 residues: CSANKPGQGGGEHYF. CDR3 DNA sequence: TGCAGTGCTAACAAGCCGGGACAGGGAGGAGGCGAGCACTACTTC.

J is TRBJ1-2 and V is TRBV12-3 or TRBV12-4; D call uncertain. The CDR3 totals 14 residues. Trimming left V 3 bases short and J 4 bases short, with 12 bases between. The CDR3, as DNA: TGTGCCAGCAGTTTGGAAGGGCGTACCTATGGCTACACCTTC. It is translated as CASSLEGRTYGYTF.

The chain joins TRBV10-3 to TRBJ1-1; tentative D call: TRBD1 (6 bases). Trimming left V 2 bases short and J 5 bases short, with 15 bases between. The CDR3 has 15 amino acids. Germline values: CDR1 ENHRY, CDR2 SYGVKD. CDR3 coding DNA: TGTGCCATCAGTGAGAGGGGGGGGCGAGAAACTGAAGCTTTCTTT. Its translation: CAISERGGRETEAFF.

V and J are TRBV25-1 and TRBJ2-3, with 8 bases that match TRBD2. Germline-derived CDR1 and CDR2 are MGHDK and SYGVNS. The CDR3 is 15 residues long. Trimming cost V 4 bases and J 2 bases; bases outside gene matches: 5. CDR3 bases: TGTGCCAGCAGTGTACGGCGGGGGGTCACAGATACGCAGTATTTT. Translating it yields CASSVRRGVTDTQYF.

There are a few counts of this clonotype. The genes are TRBV5-6 and TRBJ1-5; a possible D gene is TRBD1 (6 bases). V was trimmed by 4 bases and J by 5 bases, leaving 10 bases between them. Germline CDR1 SGHDT, CDR2 YYEEEE. The CDR3 has 13 residues. The CDR3 nucleotides read TGTGCCAGCAGCAAGGGGGATCATCAGCCCCAGCATTTT. It specifies CASSKGDHQPQHF.

A few counts support this clonotype. This chain uses TRBV2 with TRBJ2-3, with D unclear. In germline, CDR1 is SNHLY, CDR2 FYNNEI. V was trimmed by 0 bases and J by 8 bases, leaving 15 bases between them. CDR3 length: 15 residues. The CDR3 nucleotides are TGTGCCAGCAGTGAAGCGGCGTCCGCTCATGGTACGCAGTATTTT. Residues: CASSEAASAHGTQYF. The variable domain in full, completed from reference TRBV2 and TRBJ2-3, reads EPEVTQTPSHQVTQMGQEVILRCVPISNHLYFYWYRQILGQKVEFLVSFYNNEISEKSEIFDDQFSVERPDGSNFTLKIRSTKLEDSAMYFCASSEAASAHGTQYFGPGTRLTVL.

This clonotype was detected once. This chain joins TRBV2 and TRBJ1-1; 8 nucleotides agree with TRBD1. The CDR3 loop spans 14 amino acids. V dropped 6 bases and J dropped 0; count of bases not matched to a gene: 3. The germline gives CDR1 SNHLY, CDR2 FYNNEI. This CDR3 reads CASSLRGLNTEAFF. In DNA form, the CDR3 reads TGTGCCAGCAGCCTCAGGGGGCTGAACACTGAAGCTTTCTTT.

This clonotype was counted at least ten times. CDR3 DNA: TGTGCCAGCAGTTTTTTACTAGGAGATACGCAGTATTTT. It specifies CASSFLLGDTQYF. The chain recombines TRBV6-2 or TRBV6-3 with TRBJ2-3; D might be TRBD2 (5 bases). The CDR3 is 13 amino acids. Germline loops: CDR1 MNHEY, CDR2 SVGEGT. Trimming stripped 4 bases from V and 5 bases from J, with 10 bases between.

This clonotype has a count of ten or more. This chain links TRBV12-3 or TRBV12-4 with TRBJ2-7; possibly TRBD2 for D (6 bases). V was shortened by 3 bases and J by 5 bases, with 11 bases between the two germline ends. This CDR3 region has 13 residues. This chain's CDR3 is CASSFRDLNEQYF. The CDR3 nucleotides read TGTGCCAGCAGTTTCCGGGACTTGAACGAGCAGTACTTC.

In this sample, this clonotype turned up many times. The V gene is TRBV7-2, the J gene TRBJ2-7, with 7 bases identical to TRBD2. Germline values: CDR1 SGHTA, CDR2 FQGNSA. Trimming at V came to 5 bases and at J to 2 bases, leaving 6 bases not matched to a gene. The length of the CDR3 is 14 residues. In nucleotides, the CDR3 is TGTGCCAGCAGCCGCCGGCTAGCGGCCTACGAGCAGTACTTC. Encoded protein: CASSRRLAAYEQYF.